The following is a T cell receptor (beta chain) sequence with its context. Profiled with immunoSEQ multiplex PCR; TCRdb holds only in-frame clones, not every one. This table has some 130,000 clones, approximately 90% appearing once. This record comes from a study of blood T cell repertoires in COVID-19. This CDR3 is 16 amino acids long. CDR1 LGHNA and CDR2 YSLEER come from the germline V gene. The V end lost 0 bases, the J end lost 3 bases, and 9 bases lay between the germline ends. This TCR was sampled from a man in his fifties with active or convalescent COVID-19. The chain uses TRBV4-3 and TRBJ1-6; tentatively, D is TRBD1 (5 bases). Sequenced: peripheral blood. CDR3: CASSQDPGRYNSPLHF. DNA of the CDR3: TGCGCCAGCAGCCAAGATCCAGGGCGCTATAATTCACCCCTCCACTTT.